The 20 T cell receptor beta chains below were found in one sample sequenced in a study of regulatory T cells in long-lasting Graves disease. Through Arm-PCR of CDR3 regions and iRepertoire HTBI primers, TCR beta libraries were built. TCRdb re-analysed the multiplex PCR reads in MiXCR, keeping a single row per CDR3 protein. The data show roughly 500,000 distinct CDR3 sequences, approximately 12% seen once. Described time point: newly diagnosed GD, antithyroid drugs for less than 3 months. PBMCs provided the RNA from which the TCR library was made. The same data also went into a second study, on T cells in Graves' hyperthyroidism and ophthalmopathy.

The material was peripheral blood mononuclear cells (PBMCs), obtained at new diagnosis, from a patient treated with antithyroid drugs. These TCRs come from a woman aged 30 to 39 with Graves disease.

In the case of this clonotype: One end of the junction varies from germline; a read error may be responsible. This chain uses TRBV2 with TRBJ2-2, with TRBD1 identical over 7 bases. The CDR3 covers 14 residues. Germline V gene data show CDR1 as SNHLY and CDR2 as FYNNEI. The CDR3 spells CATTDRANTGKLFF. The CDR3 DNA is TGTGCCACTACCGACAGGGCGAACACCGGGAAGCTGTTTTTT.

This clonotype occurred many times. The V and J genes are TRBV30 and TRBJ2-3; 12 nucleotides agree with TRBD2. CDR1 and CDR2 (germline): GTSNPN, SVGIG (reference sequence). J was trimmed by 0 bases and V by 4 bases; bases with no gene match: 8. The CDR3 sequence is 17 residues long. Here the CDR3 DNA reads TGTGCCTGGAAAGGGAGGGGGACTAGCGGGAGCACAGATACGCAGTATTTT. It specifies CAWKGRGTSGSTDTQYF.

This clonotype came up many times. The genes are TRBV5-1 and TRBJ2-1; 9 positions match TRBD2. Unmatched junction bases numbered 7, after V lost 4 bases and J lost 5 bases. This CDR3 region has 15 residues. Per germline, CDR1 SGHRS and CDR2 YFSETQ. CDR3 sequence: CASSQSSGVHNEQFF. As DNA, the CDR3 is TGCGCCAGCAGCCAATCTAGCGGGGTTCACAATGAGCAGTTCTTC.

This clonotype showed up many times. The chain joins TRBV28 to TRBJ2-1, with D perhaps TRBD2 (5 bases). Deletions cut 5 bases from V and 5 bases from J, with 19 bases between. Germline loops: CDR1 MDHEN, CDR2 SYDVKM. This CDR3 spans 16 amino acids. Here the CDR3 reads CASSRLEAVLHNEQFF. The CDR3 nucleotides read TGTGCCAGCAGTCGATTGGAGGCCGTCCTACACAATGAGCAGTTCTTC. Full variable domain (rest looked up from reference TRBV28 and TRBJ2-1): DVKVTQSSRYLVKRTGEKVFLECVQDMDHENMFWYRQDPGLGLRLIYFSYDVKMKEKGDIPEGYSVSREKKERFSLILESASTNQTSMYLCASSRLEAVLHNEQFFGPGTRLTVL.

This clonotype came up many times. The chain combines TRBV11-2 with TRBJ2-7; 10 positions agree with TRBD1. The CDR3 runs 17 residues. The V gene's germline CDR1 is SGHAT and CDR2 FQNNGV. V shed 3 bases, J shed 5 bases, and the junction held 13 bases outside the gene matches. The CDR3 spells CASSLAHPGQGFHEQYF. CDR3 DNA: TGTGCCAGCAGCTTGGCGCATCCGGGACAGGGGTTCCACGAGCAGTACTTC. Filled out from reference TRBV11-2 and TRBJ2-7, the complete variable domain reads EAGVAQSPRYKIIEKRQSVAFWCNPISGHATLYWYQQILGQGPKLLIQFQNNGVVDDSQLPKDRFSAERLKGVDSTLKIQPAKLEDSAVYLCASSLAHPGQGFHEQYFGPGTRLTVT.

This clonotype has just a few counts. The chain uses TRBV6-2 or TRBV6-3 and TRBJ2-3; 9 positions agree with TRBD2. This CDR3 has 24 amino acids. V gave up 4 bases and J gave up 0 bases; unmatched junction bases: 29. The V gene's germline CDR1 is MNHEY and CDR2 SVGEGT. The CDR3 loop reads CASSSQFSGSPSLPLSHSTDTQYF. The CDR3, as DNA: TGTGCCAGCAGTTCCCAATTTAGCGGGAGCCCATCTCTTCCATTATCTCATAGCACAGATACGCAGTATTTT.

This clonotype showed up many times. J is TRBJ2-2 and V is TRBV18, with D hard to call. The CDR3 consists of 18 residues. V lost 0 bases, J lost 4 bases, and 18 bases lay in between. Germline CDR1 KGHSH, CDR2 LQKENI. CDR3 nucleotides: TGTGCCAGCTCACCACCGGGCGTAGCCGGCGGTGGCACCGGGGAGCTGTTTTTT. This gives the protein CASSPPGVAGGGTGELFF.

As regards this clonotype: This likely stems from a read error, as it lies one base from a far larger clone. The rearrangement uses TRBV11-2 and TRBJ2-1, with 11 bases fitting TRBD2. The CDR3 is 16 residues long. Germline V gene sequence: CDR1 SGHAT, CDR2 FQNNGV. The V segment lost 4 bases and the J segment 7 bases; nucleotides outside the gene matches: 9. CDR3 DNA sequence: TGTGCCAGCAGCTCAGATGGCCTAGCGGGGGGAAATGAGCAGTTCTTC. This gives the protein CASSSDGLAGGNEQFF.

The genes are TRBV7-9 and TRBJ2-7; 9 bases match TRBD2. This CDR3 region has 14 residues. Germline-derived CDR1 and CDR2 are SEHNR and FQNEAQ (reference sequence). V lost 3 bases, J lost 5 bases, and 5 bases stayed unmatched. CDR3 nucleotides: TGTGCCAGCAGCTTTAGCGGGAGTACACACGAGCAGTACTTC. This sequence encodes CASSFSGSTHEQYF. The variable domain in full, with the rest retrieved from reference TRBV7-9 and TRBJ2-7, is DTGVSQNPRHKITKRGQNVTFRCDPISEHNRLYWYRQTLGQGPEFLTYFQNEAQLEKSRLLSDRFSAERPKGSFSTLEIQRTEQGDSAMYLCASSFSGSTHEQYFGPGTRLTVT.

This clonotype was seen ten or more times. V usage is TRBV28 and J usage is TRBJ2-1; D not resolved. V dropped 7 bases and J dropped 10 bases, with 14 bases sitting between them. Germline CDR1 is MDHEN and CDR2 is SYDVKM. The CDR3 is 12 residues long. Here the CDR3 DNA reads TGTGCCAGCACCTCGGACGGGCCAGAGCAGTTCTTC. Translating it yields CASTSDGPEQFF.

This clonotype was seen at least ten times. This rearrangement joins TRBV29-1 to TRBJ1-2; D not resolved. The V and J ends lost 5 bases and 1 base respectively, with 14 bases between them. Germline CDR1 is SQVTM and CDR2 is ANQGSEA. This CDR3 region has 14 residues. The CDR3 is CSVSPPGYNYGYTF. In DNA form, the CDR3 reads TGCAGCGTTTCCCCCCCGGGCTATAACTATGGCTACACCTTC.

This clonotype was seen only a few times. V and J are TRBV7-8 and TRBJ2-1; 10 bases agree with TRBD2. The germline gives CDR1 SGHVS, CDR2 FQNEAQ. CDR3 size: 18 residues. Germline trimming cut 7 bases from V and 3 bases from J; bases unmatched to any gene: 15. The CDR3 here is CASTERSSGRANYNEQFF. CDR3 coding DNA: TGTGCCAGCACCGAAAGGTCCAGCGGGAGGGCCAACTACAATGAGCAGTTCTTC.

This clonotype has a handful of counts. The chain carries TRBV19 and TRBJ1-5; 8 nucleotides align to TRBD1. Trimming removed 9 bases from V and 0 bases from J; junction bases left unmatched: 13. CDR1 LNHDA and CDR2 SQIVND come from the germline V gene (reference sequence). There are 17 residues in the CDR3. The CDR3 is CARTPGQATYSNQPQHF. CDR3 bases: TGTGCCAGGACACCGGGACAGGCGACTTATAGCAATCAGCCCCAGCATTTT. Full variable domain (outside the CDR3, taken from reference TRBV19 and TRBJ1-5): DGGITQSPKYLFRKEGQNVTLSCEQNLNHDAMYWYRQDPGQGLRLIYYSQIVNDFQKGDIAEGYSVSREKKESFPLTVTSAQKNPTAFYLCARTPGQATYSNQPQHFGDGTRLSIL.

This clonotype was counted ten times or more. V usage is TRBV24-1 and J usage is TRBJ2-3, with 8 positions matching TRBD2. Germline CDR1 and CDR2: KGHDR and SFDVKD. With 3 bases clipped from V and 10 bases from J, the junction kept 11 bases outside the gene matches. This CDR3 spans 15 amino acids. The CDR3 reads CATSDQGGSGESQYF. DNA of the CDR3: TGTGCCACCAGTGATCAGGGCGGTAGCGGGGAATCGCAGTATTTT.

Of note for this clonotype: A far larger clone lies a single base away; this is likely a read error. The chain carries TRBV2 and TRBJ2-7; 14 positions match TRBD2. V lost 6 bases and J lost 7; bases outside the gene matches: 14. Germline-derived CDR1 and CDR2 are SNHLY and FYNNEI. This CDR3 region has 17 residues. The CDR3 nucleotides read TGTGCCAGCAGGCTAGGGACTAGCGGGAGAGTTTACAATGAGCAGTACTTC. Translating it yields CASRLGTSGRVYNEQYF. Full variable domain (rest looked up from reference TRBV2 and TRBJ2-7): EPEVTQTPSHQVTQMGQEVILRCVPISNHLYFYWYRQILGQKVEFLVSFYNNEISEKSEIFDDQFSVERPDGSNFTLKIRSTKLEDSAMYFCASRLGTSGRVYNEQYFGPGTRLTVT.

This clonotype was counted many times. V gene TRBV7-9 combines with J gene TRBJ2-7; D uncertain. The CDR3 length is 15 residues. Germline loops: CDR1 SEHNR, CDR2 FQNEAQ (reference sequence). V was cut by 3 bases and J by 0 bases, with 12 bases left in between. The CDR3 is CASSFWRPHSYEQYF. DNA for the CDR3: TGTGCCAGCAGCTTTTGGCGCCCACACTCCTACGAGCAGTACTTC.

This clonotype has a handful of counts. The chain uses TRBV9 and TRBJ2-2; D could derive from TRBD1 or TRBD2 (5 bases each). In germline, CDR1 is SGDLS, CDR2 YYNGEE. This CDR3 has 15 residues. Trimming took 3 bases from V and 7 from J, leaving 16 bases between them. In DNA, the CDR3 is TGTGCCAGCAGCGCCGGGACCCATATCGTCGGGGAGCTGTTTTTT. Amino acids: CASSAGTHIVGELFF.

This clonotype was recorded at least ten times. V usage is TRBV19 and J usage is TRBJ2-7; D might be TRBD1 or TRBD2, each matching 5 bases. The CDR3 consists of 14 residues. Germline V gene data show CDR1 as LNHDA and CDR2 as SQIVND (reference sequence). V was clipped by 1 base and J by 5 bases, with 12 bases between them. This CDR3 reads CASSIVGTGDEQYF. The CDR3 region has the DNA TGTGCCAGTAGTATAGTAGGGACCGGGGACGAGCAGTACTTC. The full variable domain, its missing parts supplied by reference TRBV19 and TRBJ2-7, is DGGITQSPKYLFRKEGQNVTLSCEQNLNHDAMYWYRQDPGQGLRLIYYSQIVNDFQKGDIAEGYSVSREKKESFPLTVTSAQKNPTAFYLCASSIVGTGDEQYFGPGTRLTVT.

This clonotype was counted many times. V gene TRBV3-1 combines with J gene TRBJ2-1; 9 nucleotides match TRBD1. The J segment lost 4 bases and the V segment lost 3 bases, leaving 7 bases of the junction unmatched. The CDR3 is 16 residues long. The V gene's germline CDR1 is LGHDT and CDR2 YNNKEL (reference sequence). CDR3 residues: CASSHDTGGTYNEQFF. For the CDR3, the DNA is TGTGCCAGCAGCCACGACACAGGGGGCACATACAATGAGCAGTTCTTC.

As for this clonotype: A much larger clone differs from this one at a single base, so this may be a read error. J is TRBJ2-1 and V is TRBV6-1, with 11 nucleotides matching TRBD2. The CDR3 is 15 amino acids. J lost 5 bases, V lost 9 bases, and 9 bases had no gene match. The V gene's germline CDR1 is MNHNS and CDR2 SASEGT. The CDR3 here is CARSPGLADNNEQFF. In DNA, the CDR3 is TGTGCCAGATCCCCGGGACTAGCGGATAACAATGAGCAGTTCTTC.